This note documents a single T cell receptor beta chain sequence. No antigen is known for it. The data stem from a study of metastatic and nonmetastatic thyroid tumors. Study-level information: The authors compared repertoires across blood and tumor or nodule tissue from malignant and benign thyroid patients. Study-level results: Malignant tumors reportedly showed significantly higher TCR beta diversity than benign nodules in both blood and tumor.

TCRdb reprocessed the PCR reads via MiXCR. The table has some 20,000 clones, 37% seen once; the top ten hold 20% to 30%. Thyroid surgery was performed in patients who had received no treatment beforehand. J was trimmed by 0 bases and V by 1 base; bases with no gene match: 6. Germline V gives CDR1 LNHNV, CDR2 YYDKDF (reference sequence). The CDR3 totals 19 residues. Sequencing was carried out using tumor tissue. The chain uses TRBV15 and TRBJ2-3, with TRBD2 matching over 14 bases. The TCR originated in a female donor with papillary thyroid cancer or a benign thyroid nodule (not recorded which). Some clones in this sample may be carry-over from other donors' samples. The CDR3 coding sequence is TGTGCCACCAGCAGAGTGGCGACTAGCGGGAGGGAAAGCACAGATACGCAGTATTTT. This translates into CATSRVATSGRESTDTQYF.